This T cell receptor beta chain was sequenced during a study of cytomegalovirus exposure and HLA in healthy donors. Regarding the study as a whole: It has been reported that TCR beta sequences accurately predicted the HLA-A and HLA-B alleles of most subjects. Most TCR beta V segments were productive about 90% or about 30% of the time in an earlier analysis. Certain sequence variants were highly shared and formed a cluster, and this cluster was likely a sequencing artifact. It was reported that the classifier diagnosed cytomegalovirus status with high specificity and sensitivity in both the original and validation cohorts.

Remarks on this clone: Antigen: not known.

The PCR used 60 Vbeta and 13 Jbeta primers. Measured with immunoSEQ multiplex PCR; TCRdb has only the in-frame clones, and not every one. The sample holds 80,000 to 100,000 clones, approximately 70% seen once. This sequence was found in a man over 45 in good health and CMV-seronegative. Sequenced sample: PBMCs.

The CDR3 region has the DNA TGTGCCAGCAGATCCCGACCTCGAGGTGGGGAAAAACTGTTTTTT. This codes for CASRSRPRGGEKLFF. The chain couples TRBV7-8 to TRBJ1-4; D is uncertain. The germline V gene has CDR1 SGHVS and CDR2 FQNEAQ. This CDR3 comprises 15 residues. The ends were cut back, 6 bases at V and 8 bases at J, with 19 bases in the middle.